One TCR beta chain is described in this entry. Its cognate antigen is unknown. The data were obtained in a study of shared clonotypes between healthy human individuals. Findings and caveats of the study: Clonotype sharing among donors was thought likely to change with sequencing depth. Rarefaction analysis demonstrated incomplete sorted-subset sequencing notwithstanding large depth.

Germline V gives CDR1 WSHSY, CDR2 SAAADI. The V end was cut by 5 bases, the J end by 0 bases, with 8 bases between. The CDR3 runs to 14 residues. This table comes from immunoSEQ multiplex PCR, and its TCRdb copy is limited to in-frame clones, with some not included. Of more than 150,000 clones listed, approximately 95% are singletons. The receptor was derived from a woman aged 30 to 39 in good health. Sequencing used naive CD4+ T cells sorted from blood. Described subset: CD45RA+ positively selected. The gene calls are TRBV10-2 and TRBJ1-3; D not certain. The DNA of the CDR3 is TGCGCCAGCAGTATTCGGTACTCTGGAAACACCATATATTTT. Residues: CASSIRYSGNTIYF.